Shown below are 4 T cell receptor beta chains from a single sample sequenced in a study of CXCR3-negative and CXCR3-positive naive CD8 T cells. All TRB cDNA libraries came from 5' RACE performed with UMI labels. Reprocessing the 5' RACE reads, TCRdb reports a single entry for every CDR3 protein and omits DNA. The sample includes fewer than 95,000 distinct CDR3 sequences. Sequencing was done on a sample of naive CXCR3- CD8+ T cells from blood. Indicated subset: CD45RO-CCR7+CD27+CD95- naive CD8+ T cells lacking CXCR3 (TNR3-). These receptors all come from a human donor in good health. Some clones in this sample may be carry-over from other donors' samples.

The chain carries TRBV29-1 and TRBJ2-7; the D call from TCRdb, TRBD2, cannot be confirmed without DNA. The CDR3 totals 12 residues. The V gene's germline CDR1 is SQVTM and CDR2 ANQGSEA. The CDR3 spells CSVEGGGYEQYF.

The CDR3 here is CASSQLAGGPYEQFF. The rearrangement links TRBV7-8 to TRBJ2-1; the D call from TCRdb, TRBD2, cannot be confirmed without DNA. The CDR3 extends over 15 amino acids. Germline CDR1 is SGHVS and CDR2 is FQNEAQ.

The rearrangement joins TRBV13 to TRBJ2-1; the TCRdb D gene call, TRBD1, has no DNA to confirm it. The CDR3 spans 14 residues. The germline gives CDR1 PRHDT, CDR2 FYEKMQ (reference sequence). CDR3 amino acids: CASSWGQGENEQLF.

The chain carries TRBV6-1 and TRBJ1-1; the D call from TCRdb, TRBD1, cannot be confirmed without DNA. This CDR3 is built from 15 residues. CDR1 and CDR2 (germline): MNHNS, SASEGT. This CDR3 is CASSAGSTGASEAFF.